One sample yielded the 8 T cell receptor beta chains listed below, sequenced in a study of T cell responses to AZD1222 COVID-19 vaccine. Clones were sequenced by immunoSEQ multiplex PCR, and TCRdb holds only the in-frame ones, with some missing. The sample shows approximately 100,000 clones, approximately 90% of them seen only once. The specimen comprised peripheral blood, sampled 28 days after the second AZD1222 dose. The receptors were gathered from an adult who received the AZD1222 COVID-19 vaccine.

The J gene is TRBJ1-5, the V gene TRBV5-1, with a weak D call TRBD1 (5 bases). The CDR3 totals 16 residues. From germline, CDR1 is SGHRS and CDR2 YFSETQ. Trimming left V 0 bases short and J 0 bases short, with 10 bases between. CDR3 region: CASSLGAGGSNQPQHF. CDR3 coding DNA: TGCGCCAGCAGCTTGGGGGCCGGGGGTAGCAATCAGCCCCAGCATTTT.

The V gene is TRBV12-3 or TRBV12-4, the J gene TRBJ2-7; 7 nucleotides agree with TRBD1. The CDR3 consists of 12 residues. V shed 6 bases and J 5 bases; nucleotides not matched to a gene: 4. The DNA for the CDR3 is TGTGCCAGCAGGGACAGGTCGCACGAGCAGTACTTC. The encoded protein is CASRDRSHEQYF.

In nucleotides, the CDR3 is TGTGCTAGTGGCCCAGGGGGCTACAATGAGCAGTTCTTC. Translation: CASGPGGYNEQFF. The gene calls are TRBV12-5 and TRBJ2-1; 7 bases line up with TRBD1. V shed 6 bases and J 3 bases; nucleotides not matched to a gene: 2. The CDR3 has 13 residues. Per germline, CDR1 LGHNT and CDR2 FRNRAP.

This chain uses TRBV9 with TRBJ2-3, with 9 nucleotides matching TRBD2. With V trimmed by 0 bases and J by 2 bases, 4 bases remained unmatched. Germline values: CDR1 SGDLS, CDR2 YYNGEE. The CDR3 consists of 16 residues. This CDR3 is CASSVVGGGVTDTQYF. DNA for the CDR3: TGTGCCAGCAGCGTAGTCGGCGGGGGGGTCACAGATACGCAGTATTTT.

This clone is a singleton in its sample. The chain links TRBV7-9 to TRBJ2-3; tentatively, D is TRBD2 (6 bases). Trimming shortened V by 5 bases and J by 1 base, and 16 bases separated the two germline ends. Germline V gene lookup returns CDR1 SEHNR and CDR2 FQNEAQ (reference sequence). This CDR3 has 16 amino acids. The CDR3 sequence: CASSRRSLAGTDTQYF. In DNA, the CDR3 is TGTGCCAGCAGCCGTAGAAGTTTAGCGGGCACAGATACGCAGTATTTT.

The chain employs TRBV2 and TRBJ1-2; D perhaps matches TRBD1 (6 bases). Germline assignment: CDR1 SNHLY and CDR2 FYNNEI. CDR3 length equals 15 residues. The V end was cut by 7 bases, the J end by 4 bases, with 19 bases between. CDR3 DNA: TGTGCCAGCACCCCCCAGGGGAATAGGGGCTATGGCTACACCTTC. Translated: CASTPQGNRGYGYTF.

The chain recombines TRBV21-1 with TRBJ2-7. TRBV21-1 is a known pseudogene. CDR3 size: 14 residues. The CDR3, as DNA: TGTGCCAGCAGCAGCCGGGACGGGGCGGGCGAGCAGTACTTC. Translation gives CASSSRDGAGEQYF.

The chain uses TRBV5-4 and TRBJ1-6; D possibly corresponds to TRBD1 (6 bases). The V end was cut by 0 bases, the J end by 7 bases, with 14 bases between. This CDR3 comprises 16 residues. The germline V gene has CDR1 SGHNT and CDR2 YYREEE (reference sequence). For the CDR3, the DNA is TGTGCCAGCAGCTTGGGATACGGGGGCTACAATTCACCCCTCCACTTT. This gives the protein CASSLGYGGYNSPLHF.